These 14 T cell receptor beta chains share one sample of origin, sequenced in a study of cytomegalovirus exposure and HLA in healthy donors. PCR used 60 Vbeta primers and 13 Jbeta primers. Clones were sequenced by immunoSEQ multiplex PCR, and TCRdb holds only the in-frame ones, with some missing. The sample lists some 40,000 clones, 65% to 85% occurring once. The sample was PBMCs. Receptor source: a man in his fifties in good health and CMV-seronegative.

The V call is TRBV7-9, the J call TRBJ2-6, with TRBD2 matching over 8 bases. The CDR3 runs to 15 residues. In germline, CDR1 is SEHNR, CDR2 FQNEAQ (reference sequence). Trimming removed 8 bases from V and 4 bases from J; junction bases left unmatched: 7. CDR3 loop: CASFEAGAGANVLTF. The DNA for the CDR3 is TGTGCCAGCTTCGAAGCGGGAGCCGGGGCCAACGTCCTGACTTTC. The variable domain in full, with the rest retrieved from reference TRBV7-9 and TRBJ2-6, is DTGVSQNPRHKITKRGQNVTFRCDPISEHNRLYWYRQTLGQGPEFLTYFQNEAQLEKSRLLSDRFSAERPKGSFSTLEIQRTEQGDSAMYLCASFEAGAGANVLTFGAGSRLTVL.

The chain links TRBV7-9 to TRBJ2-5, with a possible D match to TRBD1 (6 bases). The J call may not be correct, given that the DNA end is closer to TRBJ2-7. The CDR3 sequence is 14 residues long. Per germline, CDR1 SEHNR and CDR2 FQNEAQ (reference sequence). The CDR3 here is CASRVGQGYGEQYF. The CDR3 DNA reads TGTGCCAGCAGGGTGGGGCAGGGGTACGGCGAGCAGTACTTC.

This clone was observed a single time. The chain uses TRBV6-5 and TRBJ2-5; D is perhaps TRBD2 (7 bases). This CDR3 has 16 residues. Germline V CDR1 and CDR2: MNHEY, SVGAGI. Trimming left V 2 bases short and J 5 bases short, with 18 bases between. CDR3 nucleotides: TGTGCCAGCAGTTACGGGGGCGGGAGTGGAAGGGAGACCCAGTACTTC. Protein sequence: CASSYGGGSGRETQYF.

This clone was recorded once. The V and J genes are TRBV4-1 and TRBJ2-7, with TRBD2 matching 7 bases. This CDR3 is built from 14 residues. Losses at the gene ends were 1 base for V and 2 bases for J; bases not matched to a gene: 2. From germline, CDR1 is MGHRA and CDR2 YSYEKL. CDR3 loop: CASSQVGGAYEQYF. CDR3 DNA: TGCGCCAGCAGCCAAGTTGGGGGGGCCTACGAGCAGTACTTC.

The chain is built from TRBV19 and TRBJ1-5; the match to TRBD1 covers 9 bases. V shed 2 bases, J shed 1 base, and the junction held 9 bases outside the gene matches. Per germline, CDR1 LNHDA and CDR2 SQIVND (reference sequence). The CDR3 runs 18 residues. CDR3 DNA sequence: TGTGCCAGTAGTATATTTGGACAGGGGATAGAGAGCAATCAGCCCCAGCATTTT. Translating gives CASSIFGQGIESNQPQHF.

The chain couples TRBV5-4 to TRBJ2-2, with TRBD1 matching 9 bases. Trimming took 2 bases from V and 1 from J; bases not matched to a gene: 3. The CDR3 consists of 16 residues. The germline V gene encodes CDR1 SGHNT and CDR2 YYREEE (reference sequence). For the CDR3, the DNA is TGTGCCAGCAGCTTTGGACAGGGGAGGAACACCGGGGAGCTGTTTTTT. It codes for CASSFGQGRNTGELFF.

This clone was picked up one time. The gene calls are TRBV5-1 and TRBJ2-1; TRBD2 matches 7 bases. The CDR3 has 15 amino acids. V was clipped by 0 bases and J by 5 bases; unmatched bases: 5. The germline V gene encodes CDR1 SGHRS and CDR2 YFSETQ. CDR3 nucleotides: TGCGCCAGCAGCTTGGCCGGTCTAGCGGACAATGAGCAGTTCTTC. Its protein is CASSLAGLADNEQFF.

This chain joins TRBV6-5 and TRBJ2-3; weak D call: TRBD1 (6 bases). Per the germline V gene, CDR1 is MNHEY and CDR2 is SVGAGI. The CDR3 is 14 residues long. The V gene lost 6 bases and the J gene lost 2 bases, with 12 bases spanning the gap. The chain's CDR3 is CASSQQGNTDTQYF. The CDR3 nucleotides are TGTGCCAGCAGCCAACAGGGAAACACAGATACGCAGTATTTT.

This chain links TRBV19 with TRBJ1-1; D is ambiguous. The V end lost 7 bases, the J end lost 5 bases, and 8 bases lay between the germline ends. This CDR3 region has 11 residues. The germline V gene has CDR1 LNHDA and CDR2 SQIVND (reference sequence). The CDR3 protein is CASKQDTEAFF. Here the CDR3 DNA reads TGTGCCAGTAAGCAGGATACTGAAGCTTTCTTT.

The chain has TRBV19 and TRBJ2-2; perhaps TRBD2 as D (7 bases). Germline lookup yields CDR1 LNHDA and CDR2 SQIVND (reference sequence). The CDR3 is 17 amino acids. Trimming left V 1 base short and J 3 bases short, with 15 bases between. The CDR3 is CASSIGLRGLDTGELFF. The CDR3 nucleotides read TGTGCCAGTAGTATAGGGTTGCGGGGGCTGGACACCGGGGAGCTGTTTTTT.

The V call is TRBV12-5, the J call TRBJ2-5; D may be TRBD2 (7 bases). The germline CDR1 and CDR2 sequences are LGHNT and FRNRAP. The CDR3 has 15 residues. V was trimmed by 4 bases and J by 7 bases, leaving 19 bases between them. CDR3 DNA: TGTGCTAGTGGTTCCCTTCCGGGGGGCTGGGGGACCCAGTACTTC. This encodes CASGSLPGGWGTQYF.

The chain employs TRBV28 and TRBJ2-3; 8 bases fit TRBD1. Per germline, CDR1 MDHEN and CDR2 SYDVKM. After removal of 5 bases from V and 5 bases from J, the junction contained 9 bases not matched to a gene. The CDR3 is 15 residues long. Written as DNA, the CDR3 is TGTGCCAGCAGTCAGACCGGGACAGGTATAGATACGCAGTATTTT. The encoded protein is CASSQTGTGIDTQYF.

The genes are TRBV6-1 and TRBJ1-3; D gene ambiguous. The CDR3 spans 12 residues. From germline, CDR1 is MNHNS and CDR2 SASEGT. The germline V and J ends were trimmed by 7 bases and 0 bases, with 4 bases remaining between them. CDR3 in DNA: TGTGCCAGCAAGAGCTCTGGAAACACCATATATTTT. Its protein product is CASKSSGNTIYF.

V usage is TRBV5-4 and J usage is TRBJ2-7; 14 bases fit TRBD2. Germline assignment: CDR1 SGHNT and CDR2 YYREEE (reference sequence). The CDR3 contains 17 residues. J gave up 5 bases and V 4 bases, and 11 bases lay outside the gene matches. The CDR3 coding sequence is TGTGCCAGCAGCCAGGGACTAGCGGGGGTGCTTATCCACGAGCAGTACTTC. It codes for CASSQGLAGVLIHEQYF. Supplemented by reference TRBV5-4 and TRBJ2-7, the full variable domain reads ETGVTQSPTHLIKTRGQQVTLRCSSQSGHNTVSWYQQALGQGPQFIFQYYREEENGRGNFPPRFSGLQFPNYSSELNVNALELDDSALYLCASSQGLAGVLIHEQYFGPGTRLTVT.